The T cell receptor beta chain under discussion was sequenced for a study of blood T cell repertoires in COVID-19. Trimming pared 5 bases from V and 4 bases from J, leaving 8 bases between. The V gene's germline CDR1 is MDHEN and CDR2 SYDVKM. This CDR3 spans 13 amino acids. Here immunoSEQ multiplex PCR was the method, and the copy in TCRdb shows in-frame clones only, minus some. This table has over 85,000 clones, around 83% appearing once. Material: peripheral blood. The V gene is TRBV28, the J gene TRBJ2-2; D is perhaps TRBD2 (6 bases). The receptor comes from a man aged 55 to 70 with acute or convalescent COVID-19. CDR3 in amino acids: CASSRGGTGELFF. CDR3 bases: TGTGCCAGCAGTCGGGGAGGCACCGGGGAGCTGTTTTTT.